This T cell receptor beta chain is drawn from a study of glioma-infiltrating T cells. Findings of the study overall: Tissue and blood shared very few CDR3 sequences. Above-expected tissue-blood divergence occurred in all gliomas, most in low-grade ones.

The iRepertoire nested amplicon-rescue multiplex PCR amplified TCR alpha and beta CDR3s from RNA. Tissue mRNA or PBMC total RNA, 100-400 ng, went into one-step reverse transcription and amplification. One entry per CDR3 protein results from TCRdb running MiXCR on the multiplex PCR reads. The repertoire holds some 4,900 distinct CDR3 sequences, with 30% to 35% as singletons. This clonotype ranks as medium-sized (0.01 to 0.1%). Its matching antigen is unknown. The germline V and J ends were trimmed by 2 bases and 6 bases, with 6 bases remaining between them. This CDR3 comprises 12 residues. Germline V gene lookup returns CDR1 SNHLY and CDR2 FYNNEI.

This TCR derives from a human donor with low-grade glioma or glioblastoma, undergoing nonglioma brain surgery, or in good health (not recorded which). The chain has TRBV2 and TRBJ2-3, with no clear D. The sequencing sample was made of glioma tissue, nonneoplastic brain tissue, or PBMCs (not recorded which). CDR3 nucleotide sequence: TGTGCCAGCAGTGAACAGTCGGATACGCAGTATTTT. It codes for CASSEQSDTQYF.